A single sample gave rise to the 17 T cell receptor beta chains below, sequenced in a study of human T cells and chemical hapten exposure. The time point was: patch test 1, 2 weeks after DPC sensitization. Treatment described: therapeutic diphenylcyclopropenone sensitization with weekly scalp DPC. Using its own MiXCR run on the RACE reads, TCRdb lists one record per CDR3 protein. The sample contains roughly 190,000 distinct CDR3 sequences, about a fifth of which appear only once. Sequencing used whole blood, obtained in connection with sensitization to the hapten diphenylcyclopropenone (DPC). These receptors originate from a woman in her forties or fifties with alopecia areata. Some clones in this sample may be carry-over from other donors' samples.

This clonotype was found a few times. The chain joins TRBV10-2 to TRBJ2-3, with 9 bases that match TRBD2. V was clipped by 8 bases and J by 1 base; unmatched bases: 16. From germline, CDR1 is WSHSY and CDR2 SAAADI. The CDR3 sequence is 18 residues long. In DNA, the CDR3 is TGCGCCAGCGGCCCGTTGGCGGGAGGGCCTTTTGGCACAGATACGCAGTATTTT. Protein: CASGPLAGGPFGTDTQYF.

This clonotype was recorded many times. J is TRBJ2-3 and V is TRBV6-5; 7 bases are a match to TRBD2. Germline V gene lookup returns CDR1 MNHEY and CDR2 SVGAGI. Germline trimming cut 10 bases from V and 8 bases from J; bases unmatched to any gene: 9. This CDR3 has 12 amino acids. In DNA, the CDR3 is TGTGCCACTCAACCCGGCGGGGGTACGCAGTATTTT. It translates to CATQPGGGTQYF.

This clonotype was seen a few times. The chain carries TRBV5-4 and TRBJ2-6; D is undetermined. The V end was cut by 0 bases, the J end by 0 bases, with 4 bases between. The germline V gene has CDR1 SGHNT and CDR2 YYREEE (reference sequence). The CDR3 length is 15 residues. This chain's CDR3 is CASSLDLSGANVLTF. Here the CDR3 DNA reads TGTGCCAGCAGCTTGGACCTCTCTGGGGCCAACGTCCTGACTTTC.

There are a few counts of this clonotype. V is TRBV15 and J is TRBJ2-1; tentative D call: TRBD2 (5 bases). The CDR3 runs 17 residues. Trimming left V 0 bases short and J 0 bases short, with 12 bases between. CDR1 LNHNV and CDR2 YYDKDF come from the germline V gene (reference sequence). Here the CDR3 DNA reads TGTGCCACCAGCAGAGATTTCGGCGGAGGCTCCTACAATGAGCAGTTCTTC. Its translation is CATSRDFGGGSYNEQFF.

The chain is built from TRBV2 and TRBJ1-1; D is ambiguous. Per the germline V gene, CDR1 is SNHLY and CDR2 is FYNNEI. The V gene lost 3 bases and the J gene lost 8 bases, with 16 bases spanning the gap. The CDR3 runs to 14 residues. CDR3 nucleotides: TGTGCCAGCAGTGAGGGGTATAGTAAAGCAGAAGCTTTCTTT. It is translated as CASSEGYSKAEAFF.

The chain joins TRBV7-2 to TRBJ2-1; 11 positions match TRBD2. The V gene's germline CDR1 is SGHTA and CDR2 FQGNSA. The CDR3 spans 17 residues. The V gene end was trimmed by 3 bases and the J gene end by 1 base; junction bases not matched to a gene: 5. This CDR3 is CASSFGLAGWSYNEQFF. CDR3 nucleotides: TGTGCCAGCAGCTTCGGACTAGCGGGTTGGTCCTACAATGAGCAGTTCTTC.

CDR3 protein: CSARDVGLAVNEQFF. The CDR3 DNA reads as TGCAGTGCTAGAGATGTGGGACTAGCGGTCAATGAGCAGTTCTTC. The rearrangement joins TRBV20-1 to TRBJ2-1; 11 bases agree with TRBD2. V dropped 0 bases and J dropped 6; count of bases not matched to a gene: 4. The germline gives CDR1 DFQATT, CDR2 SNEGSKA (reference sequence). This CDR3 has 15 amino acids.

The V call is TRBV18, the J call TRBJ1-3; a weak D match, TRBD1 (5 bases). This CDR3 spans 16 amino acids. Trimming shortened V by 3 bases and J by 0 bases, and 12 bases separated the two germline ends. CDR1 and CDR2 from the germline V gene are KGHSH and LQKENI. The CDR3 sequence: CASSPNTGFSGNTIYF. The CDR3, as DNA: TGTGCCAGCTCACCCAACACAGGATTCTCTGGAAACACCATATATTTT.

This clonotype was seen a few times. The gene calls are TRBV20-1 and TRBJ1-5; 11 nucleotides line up with TRBD1. V lost 0 bases and J lost 15; bases outside the gene matches: 19. Germline V gene sequence: CDR1 DFQATT, CDR2 SNEGSKA (reference sequence). The CDR3 is 17 amino acids. Here the CDR3 reads CSARDYQGQGGLTGSHF. CDR3 coding DNA: TGCAGTGCTAGAGACTACCAGGGACAGGGGGGACTAACGGGTTCGCATTTT.

The chain links TRBV29-1 to TRBJ2-5; no clear D. From germline, CDR1 is SQVTM and CDR2 ANQGSEA. The CDR3 consists of 11 residues. V lost 1 base, J lost 5 bases, and 5 bases lay in between. As DNA, the CDR3 is TGCAGCGTTGAAGTATCGGAGACCCAGTACTTC. Protein sequence: CSVEVSETQYF. Looking up the rest from reference TRBV29-1 and TRBJ2-5 gives the full variable domain: SAVISQKPSRDICQRGTSLTIQCQVDSQVTMMFWYRQQPGQSLTLIATANQGSEATYESGFVIDKFPISRPNLTFSTLTVSNMSPEDSSIYLCSVEVSETQYFGPGTRLLVL.

The V gene is TRBV5-1, the J gene TRBJ1-1; D unresolved. Trimming shortened V by 0 bases and J by 1 base, and 16 bases separated the two germline ends. Germline V gene sequence: CDR1 SGHRS, CDR2 YFSETQ. CDR3 length: 17 residues. The CDR3 coding sequence is TGCGCCAGCAGCTTGGGTACCAGAGGTATCGGGAACACTGAAGCTTTCTTT. Translated: CASSLGTRGIGNTEAFF.

This clonotype has only a few counts. This sequence joins TRBV12-3 or TRBV12-4 and TRBJ1-4, with a tentative D call TRBD1 (5 bases). This CDR3 comprises 14 residues. V was clipped by 5 bases and J by 7 bases, with 14 bases between them. DNA for the CDR3: TGTGCCAGCAGTCGAGACACGAGGGGTGAAAAACTGTTTTTT. This encodes CASSRDTRGEKLFF.

This chain uses TRBV6-1 with TRBJ2-7, with TRBD1 as a possible D gene (6 bases). Per germline, CDR1 MNHNS and CDR2 SASEGT. This CDR3 region has 12 residues. Trimming stripped 8 bases from V and 7 bases from J, with 15 bases between. As DNA, the CDR3 is TGTGCCAGCCCTGCCGCGAGGGGGGAGCAGTACTTC. This sequence encodes CASPAARGEQYF.

The V gene is TRBV29-1, the J gene TRBJ1-2, with TRBD1 as a possible D gene (5 bases). Germline CDR1 SQVTM, CDR2 ANQGSEA. The CDR3 is 11 amino acids. The CDR3 region is CSVQENYGYTF. CDR3 DNA: TGCAGTGTACAGGAGAACTATGGCTACACCTTC.

In its sample, this clonotype was seen a few times. CDR3 loop: CSAPQVLPMNTEAFF. CDR3 sequence (DNA): TGCAGTGCTCCTCAAGTTCTACCTATGAACACTGAAGCTTTCTTT. V gene TRBV20-1 combines with J gene TRBJ1-1; D gene uncertain. Germline CDR1 DFQATT, CDR2 SNEGSKA (reference sequence). Between the trimmed V and J ends, which lost 5 bases and 0 bases, there was a span of 16 bases. The CDR3 consists of 15 residues.

The table lists this clonotype with a few counts. The chain recombines TRBV29-1 with TRBJ1-2; D is undetermined. Germline V CDR1 and CDR2: SQVTM, ANQGSEA. The CDR3 spans 13 residues. V lost 4 bases, J lost 4 bases, and 13 bases lay in between. This CDR3 is CSVAENLGYGYTF. In DNA, the CDR3 is TGCAGCGTTGCGGAAAATCTCGGCTATGGCTACACCTTC.

This clonotype was observed a handful of times. The chain links TRBV10-3 to TRBJ1-2; 7 bases map to TRBD1. The trim removed 3 bases at V and 10 bases at J, leaving 5 bases unmatched. Germline values: CDR1 ENHRY, CDR2 SYGVKD. CDR3 length: 12 amino acids. This CDR3 reads CAISDGTVLYTF. In DNA, the CDR3 is TGTGCCATCAGTGATGGGACAGTCCTCTACACCTTC.